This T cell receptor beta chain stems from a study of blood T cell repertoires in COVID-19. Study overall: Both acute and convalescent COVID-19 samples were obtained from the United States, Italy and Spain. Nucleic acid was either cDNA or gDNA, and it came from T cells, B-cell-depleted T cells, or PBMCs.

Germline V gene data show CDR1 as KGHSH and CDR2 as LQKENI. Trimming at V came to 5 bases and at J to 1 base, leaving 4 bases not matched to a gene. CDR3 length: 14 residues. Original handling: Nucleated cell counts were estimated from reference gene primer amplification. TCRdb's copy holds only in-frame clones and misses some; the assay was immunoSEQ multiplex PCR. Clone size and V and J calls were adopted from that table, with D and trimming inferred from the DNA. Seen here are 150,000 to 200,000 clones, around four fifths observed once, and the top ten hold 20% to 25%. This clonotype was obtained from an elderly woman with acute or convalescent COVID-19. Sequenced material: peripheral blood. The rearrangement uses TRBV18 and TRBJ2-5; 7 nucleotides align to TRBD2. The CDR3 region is CASSYSGFQETQYF. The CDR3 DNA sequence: TGTGCCAGCTCATATAGCGGGTTCCAAGAGACCCAGTACTTC.